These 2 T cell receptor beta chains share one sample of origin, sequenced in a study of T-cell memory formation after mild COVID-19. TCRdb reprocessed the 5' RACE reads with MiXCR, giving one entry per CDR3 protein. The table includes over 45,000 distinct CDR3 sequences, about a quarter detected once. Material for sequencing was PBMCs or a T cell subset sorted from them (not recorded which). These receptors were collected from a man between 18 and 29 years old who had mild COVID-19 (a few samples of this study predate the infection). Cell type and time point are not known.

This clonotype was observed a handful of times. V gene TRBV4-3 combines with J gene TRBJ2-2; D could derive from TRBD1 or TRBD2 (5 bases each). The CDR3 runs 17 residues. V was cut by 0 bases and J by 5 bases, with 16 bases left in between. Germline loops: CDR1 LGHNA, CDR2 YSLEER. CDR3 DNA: TGCGCCAGCAGCCAAGATTGGTGGGACCCTAGAACCGGGGAGCTGTTTTTT. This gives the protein CASSQDWWDPRTGELFF.

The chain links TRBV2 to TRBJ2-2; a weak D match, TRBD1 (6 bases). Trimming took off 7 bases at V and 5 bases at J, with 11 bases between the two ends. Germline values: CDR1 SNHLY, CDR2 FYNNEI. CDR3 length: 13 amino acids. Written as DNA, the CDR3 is TGTGCCAGCATCGAGAGGGGGACCGGGGAGCTGTTTTTT. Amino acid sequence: CASIERGTGELFF.